This T cell receptor beta chain was sequenced during a study of human T cells and chemical hapten exposure. TCRdb independently ran MiXCR on the RACE reads; one entry per CDR3 protein. Of about 400,000 distinct CDR3 sequences listed, just under 6.5% are singletons. This clonotype appeared many times. Trimming left V 1 base short and J 1 base short, with 13 bases between. This CDR3 comprises 16 residues. The germline V gene has CDR1 SEHNR and CDR2 FQNEAQ (reference sequence). Regarding time point: patch test 2, 6 weeks after DPC sensitization. Treatment here: therapeutic diphenylcyclopropenone sensitization with weekly scalp DPC.

J is TRBJ1-2 and V is TRBV7-9, with D possibly TRBD1 on 5 matching bases. Sequencing used whole blood, obtained in connection with sensitization to the hapten diphenylcyclopropenone (DPC). The TCR was taken from a woman aged 18-29 years with alopecia areata. Some clones in this sample may be carry-over from other donors' samples. CDR3 amino acids: CASSLGSGSNNYGYTF. The CDR3 DNA sequence: TGTGCCAGCAGCTTAGGCTCAGGGTCAAATAACTATGGCTACACCTTC.